A single sample is the source of the 26 T cell receptor beta chains below, sequenced in a study of graft-versus-host responses after intestinal transplantation. Sequencing used immunoSEQ multiplex PCR; TCRdb keeps in-frame clones, though not all of them. This sample has around 13,000 clones, with 80% to 95% found just once. Sequenced here: PBMCs, sampled roughly 930 days after intestinal transplantation. The source is a human patient who received an intestinal transplant, so some T cells may come from the graft donor.

By frequency in the sample, this clone is medium-sized. The chain couples TRBV6-5 to TRBJ2-2, with TRBD2 identical over 7 bases. CDR1 and CDR2 (germline): MNHEY, SVGAGI. After removal of 7 bases from V and 3 bases from J, the junction contained 8 bases not matched to a gene. The length of the CDR3 is 15 residues. CDR3 sequence reads: CASTRFGGDTGELFF. CDR3 sequence (DNA): TGTGCCAGCACGAGATTTGGGGGGGACACCGGGGAGCTGTTTTTT.

This chain joins TRBV7-9 and TRBJ2-5, with D maybe TRBD1 (6 bases). V lost 5 bases and J lost 0, with 7 bases in between. CDR3 length: 13 amino acids. Germline CDR1 reads SEHNR; CDR2 reads FQNEAQ (reference sequence). The CDR3 DNA reads as TGTGCCAGCAGCGCAGGGGACCAAGAGACCCAGTACTTC. Translated, it gives CASSAGDQETQYF.

The CDR3 bases are TGTGCCAGCAGTTCGACCGGGACACGGTCGGTTGAAGCTTTCTTT. Amino acids: CASSSTGTRSVEAFF. The rearrangement uses TRBV28 and TRBJ1-1, with D maybe TRBD1 (6 bases). Germline CDR1 and CDR2: MDHEN and SYDVKM. The CDR3 runs to 15 residues. V was pared by 4 bases and J by 7 bases, with 19 bases between.

This chain uses TRBV9 with TRBJ1-1; D is unclear. Trimming removed 6 bases from V and 6 bases from J, with 18 bases in between. CDR3 length: 14 amino acids. Germline CDR1 is SGDLS and CDR2 is YYNGEE. In DNA form, the CDR3 reads TGTGCCAGCAACCCCCGCGGGGAGGGCCCTGAAGCTTTCTTT. It yields the protein CASNPRGEGPEAFF.

The chain couples TRBV11-1 to TRBJ2-4; D gene ambiguous. Germline values: CDR1 SGHAT, CDR2 FQDESV (reference sequence). The CDR3 runs to 14 residues. With 4 bases removed from V and 9 bases from J, the gap between germline ends came to 16 bases. Here the CDR3 reads CASSSTGSTSIQYF. The DNA of the CDR3 is TGTGCCAGCAGCTCGACCGGGTCAACGAGCATTCAGTACTTC. Full variable domain (rest looked up from reference TRBV11-1 and TRBJ2-4): EAEVAQSPRYKITEKSQAVAFWCDPISGHATLYWYRQILGQGPELLVQFQDESVVDDSQLPKDRFSAERLKGVDSTLKIQPAELGDSAMYLCASSSTGSTSIQYFGAGTRLSVL.

In its sample, this clone was seen once. The chain recombines TRBV4-1 with TRBJ2-1; 8 bases align to TRBD2. Trimming at V came to 0 bases and at J to 4 bases, leaving 8 bases not matched to a gene. CDR3 length equals 17 residues. Germline values: CDR1 MGHRA, CDR2 YSYEKL. CDR3 in amino acids: CASSQDVGRGEYNEQFF. In DNA form, the CDR3 reads TGCGCCAGCAGCCAAGATGTAGGGCGGGGGGAATACAATGAGCAGTTCTTC.

The J gene is TRBJ2-2, the V gene TRBV27, with D possibly matching TRBD2 (6 bases). Germline-derived CDR1 and CDR2 are MNHEY and SMNVEV (reference sequence). CDR3 length: 13 amino acids. The V gene lost 6 bases and the J gene lost 4 bases, with 9 bases spanning the gap. The CDR3 loop reads CASSTAGTGELFF. DNA for the CDR3: TGTGCCAGCAGCACAGCGGGCACCGGGGAGCTGTTTTTT.

V and J are TRBV6-5 and TRBJ1-5, with D perhaps matching TRBD1 (6 bases). The CDR3 is 15 amino acids. The germline V gene has CDR1 MNHEY and CDR2 SVGAGI. V was trimmed by 8 bases and J by 7 bases, leaving 21 bases between them. This CDR3 is CASRAQGGGWQPQHF. In DNA form, the CDR3 reads TGTGCCAGCCGGGCACAGGGAGGTGGGTGGCAGCCCCAGCATTTT.

This clone was detected a few times. The gene calls are TRBV7-9 and TRBJ1-1, with D possibly TRBD1 on 6 matching bases. Per germline, CDR1 SEHNR and CDR2 FQNEAQ (reference sequence). The CDR3 totals 11 residues. Deletions cut 5 bases from V and 12 bases from J, with 13 bases between. CDR3 sequence: CASSPGTRTFF. CDR3 in DNA: TGTGCCAGCAGCCCCGGGACAAGGACTTTCTTT. Full variable domain (missing parts from reference TRBV7-9 and TRBJ1-1): DTGVSQNPRHKITKRGQNVTFRCDPISEHNRLYWYRQTLGQGPEFLTYFQNEAQLEKSRLLSDRFSAERPKGSFSTLEIQRTEQGDSAMYLCASSPGTRTFFGQGTRLTVV.

This clone was counted a few times. The CDR3 loop reads CASSSGLRGYGYTF. Here the CDR3 DNA reads TGTGCCAGTAGTTCGGGACTACGAGGGTATGGCTACACCTTC. J is TRBJ1-2 and V is TRBV19, with a weak D call TRBD1 (5 bases). This CDR3 region has 14 residues. V lost 5 bases, J lost 5 bases, and 15 bases lay in between. CDR1 and CDR2 (germline): LNHDA, SQIVND (reference sequence).

The CDR3 is CASRTTANTEAFF. The CDR3 coding sequence is TGTGCCAGCAGAACTACAGCGAACACTGAAGCTTTCTTT. The rearrangement uses TRBV6-1 and TRBJ1-1, with D unclear. V lost 6 bases, J lost 1 base, and 9 bases lay in between. This CDR3 contains 13 residues. Germline CDR1 is MNHNS and CDR2 is SASEGT.

For the CDR3, the DNA is TGTGCCAGCAGTGAATGGGTGCAGGCTCGGGCTTGGGACACTGAAGCTTTCTTT. As protein: CASSEWVQARAWDTEAFF. V gene TRBV2 combines with J gene TRBJ1-1, with D hard to call. V was shortened by 2 bases and J by 3 bases, with 22 bases between the two germline ends. The germline V gene has CDR1 SNHLY and CDR2 FYNNEI. The CDR3 spans 18 residues.

This clone was detected a few times. The gene calls are TRBV27 and TRBJ1-2; no clear D gene. This CDR3 is built from 15 residues. Trimming removed 5 bases at V and 1 base at J, with 14 bases between. The V gene's germline CDR1 is MNHEY and CDR2 SMNVEV (reference sequence). The CDR3 sequence: CASSPISGNNYGYTF. CDR3 sequence (DNA): TGTGCCAGCAGTCCGATCTCAGGAAATAACTATGGCTACACCTTC.

This sequence joins TRBV6-6 and TRBJ2-7, with D tentatively TRBD1 or TRBD2 (5 bases each). Trimming stripped 8 bases from V and 0 bases from J, with 11 bases between. Germline V CDR1 and CDR2: MNHNY, SVGAGI (reference sequence). The CDR3 contains 13 residues. CDR3 region: CASGGSNSYEQYF. In DNA form, the CDR3 reads TGTGCCAGCGGGGGATCGAACTCCTACGAGCAGTACTTC.

This chain joins TRBV18 and TRBJ2-5; D is perhaps TRBD2 (6 bases). CDR3 size: 13 residues. Germline assignment: CDR1 KGHSH and CDR2 LQKENI. The V end was cut by 3 bases, the J end by 5 bases, with 10 bases between. The CDR3 nucleotides read TGTGCCAGCTCACCGGGACTGGGGGAGACCCAGTACTTC. Amino acid sequence: CASSPGLGETQYF.

The V gene is TRBV29-1, the J gene TRBJ2-4; D ambiguous. Germline lookup yields CDR1 SQVTM and CDR2 ANQGSEA. V was cut by 2 bases and J by 0 bases, with 11 bases left in between. This CDR3 region has 15 residues. The CDR3, as DNA: TGCAGCGTTGAAAGGGTCACGCTAGCCAAAAACATTCAGTACTTC. Translation: CSVERVTLAKNIQYF.

This clone occurred once. The junction differs from germline at one of its ends, possibly a read error. The chain joins TRBV9 to TRBJ2-7; 7 positions agree with TRBD2. In germline, CDR1 is SGDLS, CDR2 YYNGEE. This CDR3 is 16 amino acids long. As DNA, the CDR3 is TGTGCCAGCAGCGTGGGGGGACTTGGCGGGGACTACGAGAAGTACTTC. This encodes CASSVGGLGGDYEKYF.

The CDR3 spells CASSQDRAGEGQYF. The CDR3, as DNA: TGCGCCAGCAGCCAAGATCGGGCAGGCGAGGGGCAGTACTTC. The chain couples TRBV4-1 to TRBJ2-7, with TRBD2 as a possible D gene (5 bases). The germline V gene encodes CDR1 MGHRA and CDR2 YSYEKL. V shed 0 bases and J shed 9 bases, with 15 bases lying between them. The CDR3 is made up of 14 amino acids.

The gene calls are TRBV7-3 and TRBJ1-6; weak D call: TRBD1 (5 bases). This CDR3 region has 13 residues. V lost 3 bases, J lost 9 bases, and 9 bases lay in between. Germline V lookup: CDR1 SGHTA, CDR2 FQGTGA. The CDR3 DNA reads TGTGCCAGCAGCTTTGGGGGTAGTTCACCCCTCCACTTT. It translates to CASSFGGSSPLHF. The full variable domain, in which reference TRBV7-3 and TRBJ1-6 provide the parts outside the CDR3, is GAGVSQTPSNKVTEKGKYVELRCDPISGHTALYWYRQSLGQGPEFLIYFQGTGAADDSGLPNDRFFAVRPEGSVSTLKIQRTERGDSAVYLCASSFGGSSPLHFGNGTRLTVT.

Note on this clone: The junction differs from germline at one of its ends, possibly a read error. V usage is TRBV10-3 and J usage is TRBJ1-4; D remains unclear. Germline CDR1 is ENHRY and CDR2 is SYGVKD. The length of the CDR3 is 14 residues. CDR3 in amino acids: CAISERATNEELFF. For the CDR3, the DNA is TGTGCCATCAGTGAGAGAGCAACTAATGAAGAACTGTTTTTT.

The chain couples TRBV29-1 to TRBJ2-2; perhaps TRBD1 as D (5 bases). CDR3 length equals 12 residues. Germline loops: CDR1 SQVTM, CDR2 ANQGSEA. Trimming took 7 bases from V and 6 from J, leaving 12 bases between them. The CDR3 bases are TGCAGCGGTACCTCAGGGTCCGGGGAGCTGTTTTTT. This translates into CSGTSGSGELFF.

The chain links TRBV6-5 to TRBJ2-1; D not resolved. The CDR3 totals 12 residues. Trimming left V 6 bases short and J 4 bases short, with 7 bases between. The germline CDR1 and CDR2 sequences are MNHEY and SVGAGI. The chain's CDR3 is CASSSLYNEQFF. In nucleotides, the CDR3 is TGTGCCAGCAGCTCCCTTTACAATGAGCAGTTCTTC.

The V gene is TRBV7-8, the J gene TRBJ2-3; D may be TRBD1 (5 bases). Trimming stripped 6 bases from V and 2 bases from J, with 15 bases between. Germline CDR1 reads SGHVS; CDR2 reads FQNEAQ. CDR3 length: 15 amino acids. The CDR3 protein is CASRTGHTITDTQYF. The CDR3 nucleotides are TGTGCCAGCAGAACAGGCCACACCATCACAGATACGCAGTATTTT. The entire variable domain, with the rest obtained from reference TRBV7-8 and TRBJ2-3, is as follows: GAGVSQSPRYKVAKRGQDVALRCDPISGHVSLFWYQQALGQGPEFLTYFQNEAQLDKSGLPSDRFFAERPEGSVSTLKIQRTQQEDSAVYLCASRTGHTITDTQYFGPGTRLTVL.

The V call is TRBV6-4, the J call TRBJ1-1; no definite D call. V was trimmed by 5 bases and J by 4 bases, leaving 17 bases between them. Germline V gives CDR1 MRHNA, CDR2 SNTAGT. The CDR3 sequence is 15 residues long. The CDR3 region has the DNA TGTGCCAGCAGTCTCCGGGCAGAGACAAGCACTGAAGCTTTCTTT. Its protein is CASSLRAETSTEAFF.

This chain links TRBV2 with TRBJ2-1; 9 bases map to TRBD1. This CDR3 region has 16 residues. Germline lookup yields CDR1 SNHLY and CDR2 FYNNEI. J lost 3 bases, V lost 4 bases, and 7 bases had no gene match. DNA of the CDR3: TGTGCCAGCAGTGCATCACCGGGACAGGGCTACAATGAGCAGTTCTTC. Its translation is CASSASPGQGYNEQFF.

To note about this clone: A read error may produce the germline difference seen at one junction end. This chain links TRBV6-4 with TRBJ2-1; tentatively, D is TRBD2 (6 bases). The CDR3 consists of 12 residues. The germline V gene has CDR1 MRHNA and CDR2 SNTAGT. The DNA for the CDR3 is TGTGCCAGCAGGGACTACCACAATGAGCAGTTCTTC. Protein sequence: CASRDYHNEQFF.